The source of this T cell receptor (beta chain) is a study of OX40 agonist ivuxolimab in advanced cancers. About the full investigation: Ivuxolimab was a fully human IgG2 agonistic monoclonal antibody targeting the costimulatory receptor OX40 (CD134). Intravenous ivuxolimab was administered to patients every 2 weeks at six dose levels: 0.01, 0.1, 0.3, 1.5, 3 and 10 mg/kg. Among the roughly 54 dose-escalation patients, approximately 20 had hepatocellular carcinoma, approximately 15 melanoma, 9 renal cell carcinoma and 9 head and neck cancer. In the dose-escalation cohort, roughly 80% of patients were male, and the mean age was approximately 64 years, with a range of about 23 to 90. Prior anti-PD-1, anti-PD-L1 or anti-CTLA-4 therapy was permitted, and checkpoint inhibitors had been received by about two fifths of dose-escalation patients. Three dose-escalation patients achieved partial responses, one with hepatocellular carcinoma and two with cutaneous melanoma. The point of sequencing TCRbeta in the periphery was to test whether ivuxolimab changed TCR sequence diversity and drove clonal T-cell expansion. The paper covers the monotherapy dose-escalation part of the phase I ivuxolimab trial, which included N of about 56 patients.

Patients with a history of autoimmune disease or receiving systemic immunosuppression were excluded from the trial. In every dose cohort, peripheral blood was drawn for TCR sequencing at baseline, cycle 4 day 1, and cycle 7 day 1. The samples were drawn from a first-in-human, open-label, multicenter phase I dose-escalation trial of ivuxolimab. Adults with locally advanced or metastatic head and neck squamous cell, hepatocellular, melanoma or renal cell carcinoma were enrolled in the trial. Before TCR sequencing, CD4+ T cells and CD8+ T cells from peripheral blood were sorted into separate populations. In regard to this clone: The antigen this receptor binds is unknown. No qualities accompany the bases; no much larger clone lies one base away.

Here is what the overall study found, with its caveats: Antigen specificity was not determined for the clonally expanded peripheral T cells. Low levels of normalized T-cell clonal expansion were also shown by some nonresponding patients. After ivuxolimab, expanded clones were on average more numerous among CD8+ T cells than among CD4+ T cells. In the 0.1-3.0 mg/kg groups, partial responders had among the lowest normalized peripheral clonal expansion, particularly in CD8+ T cells. At doses of 0.1 to 3.0 mg/kg, clonal expansion of both CD4+ and CD8+ blood T cells was observed from baseline to week 6.

Genomic DNA was isolated from the sorted cells so that the TCRbeta CDR3 region could be sequenced. TCRbeta CDR3 regions were sequenced using the immunoSEQ Assay. TCRdb obtained this table from immuneACCESS and retained in-frame rearrangements with V and J assigned. These tables miss some clones; where compared with another copy, unresolved V genes account for less than half of the shortfall, and the remainder is unexplained. In all, the sample holds approximately 77,000 clones, and roughly nine tenths of those were seen once. The top ten hold under 2% of the sample. V drops 0 bases and J drops 0 bases, leaving 11 bases in between. Taken from cysteine to phenylalanine, the CDR3 has 16 residues. Just CDR3 DNA is preserved here, 48 bases in frame from base 1. The germline V gene (reference sequence) yields SEHNR for CDR1 and FQNEAQ for CDR2.

Specimen: CD4+ or CD8+ T cells sorted from blood, collected in a trial of the OX40 agonist ivuxolimab. This receptor was identified in an adult with an advanced solid tumor such as melanoma, head and neck, liver or kidney cancer. The chain is made from TRBV7-9 and TRBJ1-2; 6 matching bases give a weak D call of TRBD1. The bases are TGTGCCAGCAGCTTAGCGACAGGCGCTTCTAACTATGGCTACACCTTC. Protein translation: CASSLATGASNYGYTF.